This is a list of T cell receptor beta chains from one sample in a study of T-cell memory formation after mild COVID-19. Each CDR3 protein is one row after TCRdb ran MiXCR on the 5' RACE reads. The sample consists of roughly 510,000 distinct CDR3 sequences, 15% to 20% of them appearing once. Sequencing was done on a sample of PBMCs or a T cell subset sorted from them (not recorded which). The receptors come from an adult woman who had mild COVID-19 (a few samples of this study predate the infection). Cell type and time point are not known. CDR3s include the opening cysteine and the closing phenylalanine or tryptophan. D genes are given only for firm matches. The size field is filled for only some rows; it gives once, few, many or a size class.

V,D,size,J,CDR3,DNA
TRBV29-1,.,.,TRBJ2-1,CSVDGFWGRQNEQFF,TGCAGCGTTGATGGGTTCTGGGGGCGCCAGAATGAGCAGTTCTTC
TRBV4-2,.,.,TRBJ2-1,CASSQEVSGTGAWKAYEQFF,TGTGCCAGCAGCCAAGAAGTCTCGGGCACAGGTGCGTGGAAAGCTTATGAGCAGTTCTTC
TRBV9,TRBD1,many,TRBJ2-5,CASSTSSQGQETQYF,TGTGCCAGCAGCACCAGCTCACAGGGGCAGGAGACCCAGTACTTC
TRBV18,.,many,TRBJ2-5,CASSPYQETQYF,TGTGCCAGCTCACCGTACCAAGAGACCCAGTACTTC
TRBV5-4,.,few,TRBJ2-1,CASSLGSPYNSYNEQFF,TGTGCCAGCAGCTTGGGAAGCCCTTATAACTCCTACAATGAGCAGTTCTTC
TRBV7-2,TRBD1,few,TRBJ1-2,CASSLQGVSMYGYTF,TGTGCCAGCAGCTTACAGGGGGTGAGCATGTATGGCTACACCTTC
TRBV11-2,.,.,TRBJ2-7,CASSLRGQTSYEQYF,TGTGCCAGCAGCTTGAGAGGACAGACCTCCTACGAGCAGTACTTC
TRBV4-1,TRBD2,many,TRBJ2-1,CASSQVGTSGNEQFF,TGCGCCAGCAGCCAGGTAGGGACTAGCGGAAATGAGCAGTTCTTC
TRBV5-1,TRBD2,.,TRBJ2-7,CASSLDGGVPSSYEQYF,TGCGCCAGCAGCTTGGACGGGGGGGTGCCCAGCTCCTACGAGCAGTACTTC
TRBV7-2,.,many,TRBJ2-3,CASSLVRSTDTQYF,TGTGCCAGCAGCTTAGTACGAAGCACAGATACGCAGTATTTT
TRBV12-3/TRBV12-4,.,few,TRBJ1-2,CASSPLSTGIHYGYTF,TGTGCCAGCAGCCCACTGTCAACAGGGATACACTATGGCTACACCTTC